What follows is one TCR beta chain and its context. The antigen is not known. The data were obtained in a study of T cell responses to AZD1222 COVID-19 vaccine. Findings and limits, study-wide: Donors were largely white British and mainly female; clonal diversity was possibly underestimated.

Germline V gene sequence: CDR1 LNHDA, CDR2 SQIVND (reference sequence). CDR3 length: 13 residues. Unmatched junction bases numbered 4, after V lost 6 bases and J lost 4 bases. Generated by immunoSEQ multiplex PCR, the TCRdb table keeps only in-frame clones and is missing some. The sample includes around 200,000 clones, 90% to 95% of them seen just once. The TCR comes from an adult who received the AZD1222 COVID-19 vaccine. This specimen consisted of peripheral blood, obtained 28 days after the second AZD1222 dose. J is TRBJ1-2 and V is TRBV19, with 8 bases aligning to TRBD1. CDR3 DNA: TGTGCCAGTAGCGGGACAGGAACCTATGGCTACACCTTC. This gives the protein CASSGTGTYGYTF.